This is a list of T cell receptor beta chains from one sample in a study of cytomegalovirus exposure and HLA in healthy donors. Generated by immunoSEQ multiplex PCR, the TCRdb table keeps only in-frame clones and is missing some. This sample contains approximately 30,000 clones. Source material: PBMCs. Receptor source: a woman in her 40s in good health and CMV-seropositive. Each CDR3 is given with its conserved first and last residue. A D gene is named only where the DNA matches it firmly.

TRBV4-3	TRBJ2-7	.	CASSQEDTRSYEQYF	TGCGCCAGCAGCCAAGAAGACACCCGCTCCTACGAGCAGTACTTC
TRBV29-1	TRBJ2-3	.	CSVADRFTDTQYF	TGCAGCGTCGCTGACAGGTTCACAGATACGCAGTATTTT
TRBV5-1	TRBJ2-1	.	CASSLGVRGNEQFF	TGCGCCAGCAGCTTGGGTGTTAGGGGGAATGAGCAGTTCTTC
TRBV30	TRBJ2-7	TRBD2	CATLAGRYEQYF	TGTGCCACCTTAGCGGGCCGCTACGAGCAGTACTTC
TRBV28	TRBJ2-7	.	CASRGRAVYEQYF	TGTGCCAGCCGTGGCAGGGCCGTCTACGAGCAGTACTTC
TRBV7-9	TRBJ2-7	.	CASRGGFSYEQYF	TGTGCCAGCCGCGGCGGTTTCTCCTACGAGCAGTACTTC
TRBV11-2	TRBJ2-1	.	CASSLDYSGSYNEQFF	TGTGCCAGCAGCTTAGATTACAGCGGTTCCTACAATGAGCAGTTCTTC
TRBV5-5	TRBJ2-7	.	CASSLGSDYEQYF	TGTGCCAGCAGCTTGGGCAGCGACTACGAGCAGTACTTC
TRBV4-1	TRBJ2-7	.	CASSHRQDSYEQYF	TGCGCCAGCAGCCATAGACAGGATTCCTACGAGCAGTACTTC
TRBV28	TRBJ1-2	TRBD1	CASSSGQGGYGYTF	TGTGCCAGCAGTTCCGGACAGGGGGGCTATGGCTACACCTTC
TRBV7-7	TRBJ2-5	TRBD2	CASSLAVPGLAGGWETQYF	TGTGCTAGCAGCTTAGCCGTCCCGGGACTAGCGGGAGGATGGGAGACCCAGTACTTC
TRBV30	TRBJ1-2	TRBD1	CAWSSGTGARYGYTF	TGTGCCTGGAGTTCAGGGACAGGGGCTCGCTATGGCTACACCTTC
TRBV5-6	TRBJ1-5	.	CASSSPGLAGPQHF	TGTGCCAGCAGCTCCCCGGGCCTCGCGGGGCCCCAGCATTTT
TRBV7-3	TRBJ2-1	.	CASSLTRDNEQFF	TGTGCCAGCAGCTTAACTCGAGACAATGAGCAGTTCTTC
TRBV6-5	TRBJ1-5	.	CASQSGSQPQHF	TGTGCCAGCCAATCCGGGTCCCAGCCCCAGCATTTT
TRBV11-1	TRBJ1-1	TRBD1	CASSQTGTVNTEAFF	TGTGCCAGCAGCCAAACCGGGACAGTGAACACTGAAGCTTTCTTT
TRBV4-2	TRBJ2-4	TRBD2	CASSQDTASGASF	TGTGCCAGCAGCCAAGATACGGCTAGCGGGGCCTCCTTT
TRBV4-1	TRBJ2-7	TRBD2	CASSHMGTSGSYEQYF	TGCGCCAGCAGCCATATGGGAACTAGCGGGAGTTACGAGCAGTACTTC
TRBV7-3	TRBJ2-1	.	CASSLNSGVRNEQFF	TGTGCCAGCAGCTTAAACTCCGGAGTCCGCAATGAGCAGTTCTTC
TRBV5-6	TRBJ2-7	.	CASSLVGVVSYEQYF	TGTGCCAGCAGCTTGGTGGGAGTCGTTTCCTACGAGCAGTACTTC
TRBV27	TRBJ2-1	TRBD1	CASRRNRDRTYNEQFF	TGTGCCAGCAGACGGAACCGGGACAGAACCTACAATGAGCAGTTCTTC
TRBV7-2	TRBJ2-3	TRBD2	CASSLKGTSGGGDTQYF	TGTGCCAGCAGCTTAAAGGGCACTAGCGGAGGGGGGGATACGCAGTATTTT
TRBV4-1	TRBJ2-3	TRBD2	CASSQDFGVTSGTDTQYF	TGCGCCAGCAGCCAAGATTTCGGTGTAACTAGCGGCACAGATACGCAGTATTTT
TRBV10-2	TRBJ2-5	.	CAATWGGVGETQYF	TGCGCCGCCACATGGGGCGGGGTTGGCGAGACCCAGTACTTC
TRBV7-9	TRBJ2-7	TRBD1	CASSSPGQLYEQYF	TGTGCCAGCAGCTCCCCGGGACAGCTCTACGAGCAGTACTTC
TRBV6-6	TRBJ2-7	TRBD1	CASSYLGGTGTYEQYF	TGTGCCAGCAGTTACTTGGGTGGGACAGGGACTTACGAGCAGTACTTC
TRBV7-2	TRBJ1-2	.	CASSLETGYGYTF	TGTGCCAGCAGCTTAGAAACAGGTTATGGCTACACCTTC
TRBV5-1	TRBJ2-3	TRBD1	CASSPGQRTDKQYF	TGCGCCAGCAGCCCGGGACAGCGCACAGATAAGCAGTATTTT
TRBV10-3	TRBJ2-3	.	CAISEGGQGTHTQYF	TGTGCCATCAGTGAAGGCGGGCAAGGGACACATACGCAGTATTTT
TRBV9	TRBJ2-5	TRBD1	CASSDDRGLETQYF	TGTGCCAGCAGCGACGACAGGGGGCTAGAGACCCAGTACTTC
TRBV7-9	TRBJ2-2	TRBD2	CASSPPTSGSLNTGELFF	TGTGCCAGCAGCCCTCCGACTAGCGGGAGCCTAAACACCGGGGAGCTGTTTTTT
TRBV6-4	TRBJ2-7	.	CASSETMEQAYEQYF	TGTGCCAGCAGTGAGACAATGGAACAGGCCTACGAGCAGTACTTC
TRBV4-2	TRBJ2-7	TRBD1	CASSLGQATYEQYF	TGTGCCAGCAGCCTCGGACAGGCAACCTACGAGCAGTACTTC
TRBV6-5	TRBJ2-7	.	CASNRDSFSYEQYF	TGTGCCAGCAACCGGGACTCCTTCTCCTACGAGCAGTACTTC
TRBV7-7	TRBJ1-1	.	CASSLYSGENTEAFF	TGTGCCAGCAGCTTATATTCGGGTGAGAACACTGAAGCTTTCTTT
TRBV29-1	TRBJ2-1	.	CSVSRYNEQFF	TGCAGCGTCTCCAGGTACAATGAGCAGTTCTTC
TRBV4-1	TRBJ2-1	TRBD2	CASSQDSTRGLASNNEQFF	TGCGCCAGCAGCCAAGATTCCACCCGGGGACTAGCGTCAAACAATGAGCAGTTCTTC
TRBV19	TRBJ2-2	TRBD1	CASFDRDDTGELFF	TGTGCCAGCTTCGACAGGGATGACACCGGGGAGCTGTTTTTT
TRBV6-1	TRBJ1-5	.	CASSVQSPRDQPQHF	TGTGCCAGCAGTGTACAGAGTCCGAGAGATCAGCCCCAGCATTTT
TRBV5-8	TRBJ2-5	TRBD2	CASSLGTSGNQETQYF	TGTGCCAGCAGCTTAGGGACTAGCGGGAACCAAGAGACCCAGTACTTC
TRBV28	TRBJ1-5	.	CASSFLVTGNQPQHF	TGTGCCAGCAGTTTTCTGGTCACAGGGAATCAGCCCCAGCATTTT
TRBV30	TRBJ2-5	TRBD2	CAWRLAGVETQYF	TGTGCCTGGAGACTAGCGGGAGTAGAGACCCAGTACTTC
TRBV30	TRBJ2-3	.	CAWSPNLTKYF	TGTGCCTGGAGTCCGAACTTGACTAAGTATTTT
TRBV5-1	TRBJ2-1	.	CASSLTSYEQFF	TGCGCCAGCAGCTTGACTAGCTATGAGCAGTTCTTC
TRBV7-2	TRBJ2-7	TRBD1	CASSPGQGASYEQYF	TGTGCCAGCAGCCCAGGACAGGGGGCCTCCTACGAGCAGTACTTC
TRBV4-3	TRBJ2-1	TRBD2	CASSQRLAGQSSYNEQFF	TGCGCCAGCAGCCAGAGACTAGCGGGCCAAAGCTCCTACAATGAGCAGTTCTTC
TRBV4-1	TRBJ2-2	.	CASSRRTTGELFF	TGCGCCAGCAGCCGGAGAACCACCGGGGAGCTGTTTTTT
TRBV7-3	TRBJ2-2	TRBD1	CASSPDRAGGELFF	TGTGCCAGCAGCCCGGACAGGGCAGGCGGGGAGCTGTTTTTT
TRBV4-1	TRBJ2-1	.	CASSQFIGGEQFF	TGCGCCAGCAGCCAATTCATAGGAGGTGAGCAGTTCTTC
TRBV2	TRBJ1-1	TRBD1	CASRVTGDTEAFF	TGTGCCAGCAGGGTTACAGGGGACACTGAAGCTTTCTTT
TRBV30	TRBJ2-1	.	CAWSVQTGYPNEQFF	TGTGCCTGGAGTGTACAGACAGGTTACCCCAATGAGCAGTTCTTC
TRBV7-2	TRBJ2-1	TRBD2	CASSLSAGSYNEQFF	TGTGCCAGCAGCTTATCAGCGGGAAGTTACAATGAGCAGTTCTTC
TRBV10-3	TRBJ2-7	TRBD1	CAISESTPRGSHEQYF	TGTGCCATCAGTGAGTCGACGCCCAGGGGGTCGCACGAGCAGTACTTC
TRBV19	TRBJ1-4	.	CASSIQGENEKLFF	TGTGCCAGTAGTATCCAGGGCGAAAATGAAAAACTGTTTTTT
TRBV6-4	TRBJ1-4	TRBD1	CASRTAGQGFSTNEKLFF	TGTGCCAGCAGGACCGCGGGACAGGGATTTTCAACTAATGAAAAACTGTTTTTT